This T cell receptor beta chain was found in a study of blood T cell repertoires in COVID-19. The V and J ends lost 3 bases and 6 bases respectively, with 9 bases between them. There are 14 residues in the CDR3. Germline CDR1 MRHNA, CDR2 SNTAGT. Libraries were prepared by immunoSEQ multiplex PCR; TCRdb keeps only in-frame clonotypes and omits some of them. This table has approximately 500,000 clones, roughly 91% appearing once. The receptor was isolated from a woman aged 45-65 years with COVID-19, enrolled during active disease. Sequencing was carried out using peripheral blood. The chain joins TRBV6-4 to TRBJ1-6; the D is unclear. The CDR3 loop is CASSEQRANSPLHF. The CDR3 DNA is TGTGCCAGCAGTGAACAGAGGGCTAATTCACCCCTCCACTTT.